This TCR beta chain was profiled in a study of shared clonotypes between healthy human individuals. Notes on the study in general: Sorted-subset sequencing was shown by rarefaction to be incomplete despite large depth.

Trimming took off 1 base at V and 1 base at J, with 17 bases between the two ends. Germline V CDR1 and CDR2: SGHNT, YYREEE (reference sequence). CDR3 length: 17 amino acids. Several immunoSEQ plates received, in even portions, the genomic DNA of each subset. Only in-frame clones appear in the TCRdb table, and some are missing; sequencing was by immunoSEQ multiplex PCR. Of around 1.6 million clones in the sample, approximately 98% were seen once. Each donor was a Caucasian adult residing in Nashville, Tennessee. This clone was observed a single time. The antigen remains unidentified. This chain uses TRBV5-4 with TRBJ1-1; D not certain. The specimen sequenced was naive CD4+ T cells sorted from blood. The subset denotes: CD45RA+ positively selected. This sequence originates from a man aged 25-45 years in good health. The CDR3 region is CASSLKGSLGENTEAFF. The CDR3 DNA reads as TGTGCCAGCAGCTTGAAGGGATCTCTCGGAGAGAACACTGAAGCTTTCTTT.